Each of the 4 T cell receptor beta chains below was sequenced from the same sample in a study of spatial heterogeneity in lung cancer (dated by TCRdb to the late 2010s). Receptor amplification or capture employed 5' RACE. Sequenced on a NextSeq 500. TCRdb redid the processing of the public reads, applying fastp at Q25 and MiXCR, and retained in-frame beta chains. Each CDR3 protein appears once, grouped with its most common genes and DNA. The sample table holds 20,000 to 30,000 distinct CDR3 sequences, of which around 4.5% were seen once. The ten largest make up less than 5.5% of the sample. Taken with the paper, the label for time point translates to: sample taken at primary tumor resection. The sample in question was PBMCs, obtained at surgery. All receptors derive from a male donor with early-stage non-small cell lung cancer.

This clonotype was observed many times. The chain uses TRBV29-1 and TRBJ2-5; 14 bases are a match to TRBD2. J was trimmed by 5 bases and V by 5 bases; bases with no gene match: 10. CDR1 SQVTM and CDR2 ANQGSEA come from the germline V gene. CDR3 size: 16 residues. CDR3 region: CSVSAGTSGRWETQYF. In DNA form, the CDR3 reads TGCAGCGTTAGTGCCGGGACTAGCGGGAGATGGGAGACCCAGTACTTC.

This clonotype was counted at least ten times. The gene calls are TRBV6-5 and TRBJ1-5, with 7 bases matching TRBD1. With 2 bases clipped from V and 4 bases from J, the junction kept 8 bases outside the gene matches. In germline, CDR1 is MNHEY, CDR2 SVGAGI. This CDR3 spans 16 amino acids. CDR3 amino acids: CASSYAPGQLNQPQHF. In nucleotides, the CDR3 is TGTGCCAGCAGTTACGCCCCGGGACAGCTAAATCAGCCCCAGCATTTT.

This clonotype has at least ten counts. This chain uses TRBV10-1 with TRBJ1-1; D possibly corresponds to TRBD1 (6 bases). Germline V gives CDR1 WNHNN, CDR2 SYGVQD (reference sequence). Trimming removed 6 bases at V and 4 bases at J, with 15 bases between. The CDR3 runs 14 residues. DNA of the CDR3: TGCGCCAGCAGCGCAGGGGCGGGGAGCACTGAAGCTTTCTTT. Protein product: CASSAGAGSTEAFF.

This clonotype was observed at least ten times. This chain uses TRBV12-3 or TRBV12-4 with TRBJ1-3; D is unresolved. V lost 4 bases, J lost 4 bases, and 8 bases lay in between. The CDR3 covers 13 residues. CDR3 residues: CASSSNNGNTIYF. The CDR3 DNA reads TGTGCCAGCAGTTCTAACAACGGAAACACCATATATTTT.